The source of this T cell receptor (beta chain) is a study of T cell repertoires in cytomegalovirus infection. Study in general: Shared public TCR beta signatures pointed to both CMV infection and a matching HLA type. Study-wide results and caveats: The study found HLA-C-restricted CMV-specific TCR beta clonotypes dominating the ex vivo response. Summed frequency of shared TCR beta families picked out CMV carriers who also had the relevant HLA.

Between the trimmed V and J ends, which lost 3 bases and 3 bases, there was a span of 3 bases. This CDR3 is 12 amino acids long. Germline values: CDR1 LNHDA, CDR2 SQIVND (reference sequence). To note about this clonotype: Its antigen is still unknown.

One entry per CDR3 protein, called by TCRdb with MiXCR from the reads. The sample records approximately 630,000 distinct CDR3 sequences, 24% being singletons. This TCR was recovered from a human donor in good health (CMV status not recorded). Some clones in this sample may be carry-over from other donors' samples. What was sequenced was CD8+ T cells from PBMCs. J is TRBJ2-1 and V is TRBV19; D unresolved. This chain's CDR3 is CASSMGYNEQFF. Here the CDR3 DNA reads TGTGCCAGTAGTATGGGCTACAATGAGCAGTTCTTC.